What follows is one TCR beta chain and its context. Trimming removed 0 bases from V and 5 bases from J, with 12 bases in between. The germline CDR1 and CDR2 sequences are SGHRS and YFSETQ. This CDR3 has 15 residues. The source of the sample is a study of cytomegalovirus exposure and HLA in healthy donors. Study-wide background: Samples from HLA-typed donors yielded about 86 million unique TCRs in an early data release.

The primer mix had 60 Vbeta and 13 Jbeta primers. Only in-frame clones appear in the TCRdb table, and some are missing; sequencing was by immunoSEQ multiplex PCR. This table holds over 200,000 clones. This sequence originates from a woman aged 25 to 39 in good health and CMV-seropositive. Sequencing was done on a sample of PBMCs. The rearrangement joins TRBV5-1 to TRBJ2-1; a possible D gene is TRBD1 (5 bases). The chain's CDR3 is CASSLAQDPNNEQFF. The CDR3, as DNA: TGCGCCAGCAGCTTGGCACAGGACCCGAACAATGAGCAGTTCTTC.